Listed here are 24 T cell receptor beta chains from one sample, sequenced in a study of T cell responses to AZD1222 COVID-19 vaccine. Method: immunoSEQ multiplex PCR; TCRdb's copy keeps in-frame clones and lacks some. The data show 100,000 or so clones, about 83% seen once. Here the sequenced sample was peripheral blood, taken on day 0 of AZD1222 vaccination. These receptors were obtained from an adult in good health.

The chain couples TRBV27 to TRBJ1-1; 7 bases agree with TRBD1. CDR3 length: 18 amino acids. Trimming removed 5 bases from V and 0 bases from J; junction bases left unmatched: 15. Germline assignment: CDR1 MNHEY and CDR2 SMNVEV (reference sequence). In DNA, the CDR3 is TGTGCCAGCAGTCACTACCCCCGGGACAGCCTAATGAACACTGAAGCTTTCTTT. Protein sequence: CASSHYPRDSLMNTEAFF.

J is TRBJ1-1 and V is TRBV6-1; a possible D gene is TRBD1 (6 bases). CDR1 and CDR2 (germline): MNHNS, SASEGT. With 3 bases removed from V and 5 bases from J, the gap between germline ends came to 22 bases. The CDR3 spans 17 residues. The CDR3 region is CASSDPGRGGGRTEAFF. CDR3 sequence (DNA): TGTGCCAGCAGTGACCCCGGGAGGGGAGGGGGGCGGACTGAAGCTTTCTTT.

A few counts support this clone. This chain connects TRBV28 to TRBJ2-7, with D tentatively TRBD1 or TRBD2 (5 bases each). V lost 10 bases to trimming and J lost 12 bases, with 22 bases between them. The length of the CDR3 is 12 residues. Looked up from germline, CDR1 is MDHEN and CDR2 is SYDVKM. CDR3 in amino acids: CATTGPARNLYF. The CDR3 DNA follows: TGTGCCACCACGGGACCCGCGAGAAACCTGTACTTC.

The chain combines TRBV18 with TRBJ1-5; weak D call: TRBD1 (6 bases). Germline V gives CDR1 KGHSH, CDR2 LQKENI. Trimming took off 5 bases at V and 4 bases at J, with 9 bases between the two ends. CDR3 length: 13 residues. As DNA, the CDR3 is TGTGCCAGCTCAAACGACAGGAATCAGCCCCAGCATTTT. Translating it yields CASSNDRNQPQHF.

This rearrangement joins TRBV7-3 to TRBJ2-6, with 7 bases aligning to TRBD2. This CDR3 contains 17 residues. V was pared by 5 bases and J by 0 bases, with 7 bases of the junction left unmatched. Germline values: CDR1 SGHTA, CDR2 FQGTGA. CDR3 coding DNA: TGTGCCAGCAGCCGGACGGGGAGGGGCTCTGGGGCCAACGTCCTGACTTTC. It is translated as CASSRTGRGSGANVLTF.

The chain uses TRBV2 and TRBJ1-2; D ambiguous. The V and J ends lost 3 bases and 4 bases respectively, with 9 bases between them. The CDR3 loop spans 13 amino acids. Germline V gene data show CDR1 as SNHLY and CDR2 as FYNNEI. The CDR3 region is CASSDRFFYGYTF. DNA for the CDR3: TGTGCCAGCAGTGACCGATTTTTCTATGGCTACACCTTC.

This CDR3 is CASSYPGTGTLVMGYTF. Here the CDR3 DNA reads TGTGCCAGCAGTTACCCAGGGACAGGGACCCTCGTCATGGGCTACACCTTC. The chain has TRBV6-2 or TRBV6-3 and TRBJ1-2; 9 nucleotides line up with TRBD1. The CDR3 runs 17 residues. V was pared by 2 bases and J by 8 bases, with 15 bases of the junction left unmatched. Germline V gives CDR1 MNHEY, CDR2 SVGEGT.

The J gene is TRBJ1-6, the V gene TRBV7-6; D is ambiguous. Trimming removed 5 bases at V and 7 bases at J, with 21 bases between. The CDR3 totals 17 residues. Germline V gene data show CDR1 as SGHVS and CDR2 as FNYEAQ. The CDR3: CASSQAAGGPVNSPLHF. The CDR3 bases are TGTGCCAGCAGCCAGGCGGCGGGTGGCCCAGTCAATTCACCCCTCCACTTT. The complete variable domain, with remaining parts taken from reference TRBV7-6 and TRBJ1-6, reads GAGVSQSPRYKVTKRGQDVALRCDPISGHVSLYWYRQALGQGPEFLTYFNYEAQQDKSGLPNDRFSAERPEGSISTLTIQRTEQRDSAMYRCASSQAAGGPVNSPLHFGNGTRLTVT.

This chain links TRBV28 with TRBJ1-2; TRBD1 agrees at 9 bases. Germline V gene sequence: CDR1 MDHEN, CDR2 SYDVKM. The ends lost 3 bases at V and 6 bases at J; junction bases unmatched: 5. CDR3 length: 14 amino acids. The CDR3 nucleotides read TGTGCCAGCAGTTTGCCACAGGGGGCGCATGGCTACACCTTC. Protein: CASSLPQGAHGYTF.

The V call is TRBV20-1, the J call TRBJ2-7; D possibly corresponds to TRBD1 (6 bases). CDR3 length equals 11 residues. Germline lookup yields CDR1 DFQATT and CDR2 SNEGSKA (reference sequence). The germline V and J ends were trimmed by 7 bases and 6 bases, with 13 bases remaining between them. Here the CDR3 DNA reads TGCAGTGTTCACAGGGATGGCGAGCAGTACTTC. Encoded protein: CSVHRDGEQYF.

Note on this clone: The same CDR3 is also encoded by other DNA sequences in this sample. The chain recombines TRBV2 with TRBJ2-1; TRBD2 agrees at 12 bases. This CDR3 comprises 15 residues. Trimming took 4 bases from V and 8 from J; bases not matched to a gene: 6. Germline CDR1 is SNHLY and CDR2 is FYNNEI. The CDR3: CASSGLAGGLDEQFF. In DNA, the CDR3 is TGTGCCAGCAGTGGTCTAGCGGGGGGGTTGGATGAGCAGTTCTTC. Based on the CDR3 plus reference TRBV2 and TRBJ2-1, the full variable domain is EPEVTQTPSHQVTQMGQEVILRCVPISNHLYFYWYRQILGQKVEFLVSFYNNEISEKSEIFDDQFSVERPDGSNFTLKIRSTKLEDSAMYFCASSGLAGGLDEQFFGPGTRLTVL.

This rearrangement joins TRBV18 to TRBJ2-1; 8 bases map to TRBD1. J lost 6 bases, V lost 6 bases, and 4 bases had no gene match. Germline loops: CDR1 KGHSH, CDR2 LQKENI. The length of the CDR3 is 13 residues. The DNA for the CDR3 is TGTGCCAGCTCGGCGACAGGGGTCAATGAGCAGTTCTTC. As protein: CASSATGVNEQFF.

V and J are TRBV3-1 (or the pseudogene TRBV3-2) and TRBJ2-1, with 9 positions matching TRBD2. Unmatched junction bases numbered 8, after V lost 4 bases and J lost 7 bases. Germline V gene data show CDR1 as LGHDT and CDR2 as YNNKEL (reference sequence). This CDR3 is 15 amino acids long. For the CDR3, the DNA is TGTGCCAGCAGCCCTGGCGGGGGGGCACGTAATGAGCAGTTCTTC. This sequence encodes CASSPGGGARNEQFF.

V and J are TRBV5-8 and TRBJ2-7, with D uncertain. Germline CDR1 is SGHTS and CDR2 is YDEGEE. V was cut by 4 bases and J by 0 bases, with 2 bases left in between. This CDR3 has 11 amino acids. CDR3 in amino acids: CASSPSYEQYF. CDR3 in DNA: TGTGCCAGCAGCCCCTCCTACGAGCAGTACTTC.

The chain links TRBV7-8 to TRBJ2-7; unclear D gene. The CDR3 is made up of 13 amino acids. Germline V gene data show CDR1 as SGHVS and CDR2 as FQNEAQ. With 2 bases removed from V and 2 bases from J, the gap between germline ends came to 7 bases. CDR3 DNA sequence: TGTGCCAGCAGCTTAAACGGCCCCTACGAGCAGTACTTC. Its protein product is CASSLNGPYEQYF.

The chain is built from TRBV14 and TRBJ2-1, with unresolved D. Germline values: CDR1 SGHDN, CDR2 FVKESK. The V and J ends lost 1 base and 4 bases respectively, with 14 bases between them. This CDR3 is built from 16 residues. The CDR3 DNA reads as TGTGCCAGCAGCCAAGGGCTGGGTGGACCTTACAATGAGCAGTTCTTC. Translating it yields CASSQGLGGPYNEQFF. The full variable domain, completed using reference TRBV14 and TRBJ2-1, is EAGVTQFPSHSVIEKGQTVTLRCDPISGHDNLYWYRRVMGKEIKFLLHFVKESKQDESGMPNNRFLAERTGGTYSTLKVQPAELEDSGVYFCASSQGLGGPYNEQFFGPGTRLTVL.

The V and J genes are TRBV4-2 and TRBJ1-1; D not resolved. V was shortened by 0 bases and J by 1 base, with 6 bases between the two germline ends. Germline V gene data show CDR1 as LGHNA and CDR2 as YNFKEQ. This CDR3 has 14 residues. The CDR3 spells CASSQDGPNTEAFF. CDR3 nucleotides: TGTGCCAGCAGCCAAGATGGGCCGAACACTGAAGCTTTCTTT.

This chain joins TRBV6-5 and TRBJ1-1, with D hard to call. This CDR3 comprises 13 residues. V lost 6 bases and J lost 0, with 8 bases in between. Germline lookup yields CDR1 MNHEY and CDR2 SVGAGI. CDR3 protein: CASRVTLNTEAFF. In nucleotides, the CDR3 is TGTGCCAGCAGGGTTACCTTGAACACTGAAGCTTTCTTT.

CDR3 in amino acids: CASSTGTGRPQHF. Here the CDR3 DNA reads TGTGCCAGTAGTACGGGGACCGGTCGGCCCCAGCATTTT. The chain joins TRBV19 to TRBJ1-5, with D possibly TRBD1 on 5 matching bases. Germline V CDR1 and CDR2: LNHDA, SQIVND (reference sequence). V was clipped by 4 bases and J by 9 bases, with 13 bases between them. CDR3 length: 13 residues.

The V gene is TRBV19, the J gene TRBJ1-1; D may be TRBD1 (5 bases). Trimming left V 3 bases short and J 4 bases short, with 18 bases between. The V gene's germline CDR1 is LNHDA and CDR2 SQIVND (reference sequence). CDR3 length: 16 amino acids. In nucleotides, the CDR3 is TGTGCCAGTAGTATGGAGACTGGGGCGGTCGGCACTGAAGCTTTCTTT. Translated, it gives CASSMETGAVGTEAFF. The full variable domain, with the rest looked up from reference TRBV19 and TRBJ1-1, is DGGITQSPKYLFRKEGQNVTLSCEQNLNHDAMYWYRQDPGQGLRLIYYSQIVNDFQKGDIAEGYSVSREKKESFPLTVTSAQKNPTAFYLCASSMETGAVGTEAFFGQGTRLTVV.

The rearrangement links TRBV4-1 to TRBJ2-2; TRBD2 might be the D (5 bases). CDR3 length: 14 amino acids. The germline CDR1 and CDR2 sequences are MGHRA and YSYEKL. V was clipped by 0 bases and J by 8 bases, with 10 bases between them. CDR3 bases: TGCGCCAGCAGCCAAGAACCGGGGTATGGGGAGCTGTTTTTT. Translation gives CASSQEPGYGELFF.

This chain connects TRBV28 to TRBJ1-1; D unclear. The length of the CDR3 is 13 residues. V shed 3 bases and J shed 0 bases, with 5 bases lying between them. CDR1 is MDHEN, CDR2 SYDVKM, per germline. The CDR3 DNA is TGTGCCAGCAGTTTGGGTATGAACACTGAAGCTTTCTTT. As protein: CASSLGMNTEAFF. The full variable domain, with the rest looked up from reference TRBV28 and TRBJ1-1, is DVKVTQSSRYLVKRTGEKVFLECVQDMDHENMFWYRQDPGLGLRLIYFSYDVKMKEKGDIPEGYSVSREKKERFSLILESASTNQTSMYLCASSLGMNTEAFFGQGTRLTVV.

This chain links TRBV7-2 with TRBJ2-5; 7 bases fit TRBD1. The V gene end was trimmed by 5 bases and the J gene end by 5 bases; junction bases not matched to a gene: 11. This CDR3 has 15 amino acids. Per germline, CDR1 SGHTA and CDR2 FQGNSA. CDR3: CASSLTTGMGETQYF. The CDR3 DNA sequence: TGTGCCAGCAGCCTTACGACAGGGATGGGGGAGACCCAGTACTTC.

The J gene is TRBJ2-7, the V gene TRBV28, with a possible D match to TRBD2 (5 bases). The CDR3 has 13 residues. Germline CDR1 is MDHEN and CDR2 is SYDVKM. With 5 bases removed from V and 3 bases from J, the gap between germline ends came to 11 bases. CDR3 sequence reads: CASSSGGGYEQYF. The CDR3 DNA sequence: TGTGCCAGCAGTAGCGGAGGCGGCTACGAGCAGTACTTC.